One and the same sample provided the 22 T cell receptor beta chains below, sequenced in a study of T cell responses to AZD1222 COVID-19 vaccine. Using immunoSEQ multiplex PCR, the repertoire was profiled, and TCRdb retains in-frame clones only, with some absent. The sample contains about 21,000 clones, approximately 82% of which appear only once. The specimen was peripheral blood, collected on day 0 of AZD1222 vaccination. The source of these receptors is an adult in good health.

The gene calls are TRBV18 and TRBJ2-1, with a possible D match to TRBD2 (6 bases). Germline loops: CDR1 KGHSH, CDR2 LQKENI. The CDR3 has 14 amino acids. V was trimmed by 6 bases and J by 5 bases, leaving 14 bases between them. This CDR3 reads CASSPGGVNNEQFF. The CDR3 DNA reads as TGTGCCAGCTCTCCCGGCGGGGTTAACAATGAGCAGTTCTTC.

This clone was observed a handful of times. This chain links TRBV7-6 with TRBJ2-2; D is unclear. The CDR3 is 16 residues long. Trimming removed 2 bases at V and 1 base at J, with 11 bases between. Germline V gene sequence: CDR1 SGHVS, CDR2 FNYEAQ. The CDR3 sequence: CASSLRGGENTGELFF. The CDR3 DNA sequence: TGTGCCAGCAGCTTACGCGGCGGAGAGAACACCGGGGAGCTGTTTTTT.

The V and J genes are TRBV7-2 and TRBJ2-1; no reliable D call. This CDR3 comprises 14 residues. Trimming removed 8 bases at V and 3 bases at J, with 14 bases between. Germline CDR1 reads SGHTA; CDR2 reads FQGNSA. The CDR3 bases are TGTGCCAGCCTTGACCCGGATCTCTACAATGAGCAGTTCTTC. Protein: CASLDPDLYNEQFF.

V and J are TRBV19 and TRBJ2-3, with D possibly matching TRBD2 (6 bases). The CDR3 totals 14 residues. Trimming removed 8 bases at V and 0 bases at J, with 12 bases between. Germline assignment: CDR1 LNHDA and CDR2 SQIVND (reference sequence). Here the CDR3 DNA reads TGTGCCAGTGGCGGGATTACGAGCACAGATACGCAGTATTTT. It encodes CASGGITSTDTQYF.

This clone was seen once. The gene calls are TRBV21-1 and TRBJ1-3. TRBV21-1 corresponds to a pseudogene. This CDR3 has 15 amino acids. The CDR3 protein is CASSGRGTPGNTIYF. CDR3 bases: TGTGCCAGCAGCGGTCGGGGGACCCCTGGAAACACCATATATTTT.

The V and J genes are TRBV29-1 and TRBJ2-7; D might be TRBD1 (5 bases). Per the germline V gene, CDR1 is SQVTM and CDR2 is ANQGSEA. The CDR3 consists of 12 residues. The ends were cut back, 4 bases at V and 0 bases at J, with 7 bases in the middle. The CDR3 bases are TGCAGCGTTGCTAGGGGCTCCTACGAGCAGTACTTC. Translating gives CSVARGSYEQYF.

This chain uses TRBV4-2 with TRBJ1-5; D is perhaps TRBD1 (5 bases). The germline CDR1 and CDR2 sequences are LGHNA and YNFKEQ. There are 12 residues in the CDR3. Trimming pared 2 bases from V and 7 bases from J, leaving 6 bases between. CDR3: CASSQRGQPQHF. DNA of the CDR3: TGTGCCAGCAGCCAACGGGGGCAGCCCCAGCATTTT.

The chain couples TRBV7-2 to TRBJ1-1; TRBD1 matches 8 bases. V shed 1 base and J 10 bases; nucleotides not matched to a gene: 11. This CDR3 is built from 15 residues. The V gene's germline CDR1 is SGHTA and CDR2 FQGNSA. The CDR3 sequence: CASSLGQGRGGGAFF. The CDR3, as DNA: TGTGCCAGCAGCTTAGGACAGGGGCGGGGAGGGGGAGCTTTCTTT.

Only a few counts were recorded for this clone. The chain combines TRBV28 with TRBJ1-2; tentatively, D is TRBD1 (6 bases). Trimming pared 5 bases from V and 4 bases from J, leaving 11 bases between. The length of the CDR3 is 13 residues. Germline CDR1 MDHEN, CDR2 SYDVKM. CDR3 in DNA: TGTGCCAGCAGTCCGGGAGGGGGCTATGGCTACACCTTC. Residues: CASSPGGGYGYTF.

V gene TRBV9 combines with J gene TRBJ2-1, with 7 bases matching TRBD1. Germline assignment: CDR1 SGDLS and CDR2 YYNGEE. V lost 0 bases to trimming and J lost 4 bases; unmatched junction nucleotides: 4. The CDR3 is 15 amino acids. The DNA of the CDR3 is TGTGCCAGCAGCGTAGTAACAGGGGCGTACAATGAGCAGTTCTTC. Translation gives CASSVVTGAYNEQFF.

The DNA for the CDR3 is TGCGCCAGCAGCGCGGGACAGGTCAATTCACCCCTCCACTTT. Translating gives CASSAGQVNSPLHF. The chain is built from TRBV5-1 and TRBJ1-6, with TRBD1 identical over 8 bases. V lost 4 bases, J lost 7 bases, and 4 bases stayed unmatched. Germline values: CDR1 SGHRS, CDR2 YFSETQ. The CDR3 is 14 residues long.

This clone was counted only a few times. The CDR3 region has the DNA TGTGCCAGCAAAATTAGGGAGTTCCACAATGAGCAGTTCTTC. Protein: CASKIREFHNEQFF. This chain joins TRBV21-1 and TRBJ2-1; the D call TRBD2 from the table was never checked on the DNA. TRBV21-1 is termed a pseudogene. The CDR3 sequence is 14 residues long.

There are a few counts of this clone. V and J are TRBV5-1 and TRBJ1-6, with D tentatively TRBD1 (6 bases). Germline values: CDR1 SGHRS, CDR2 YFSETQ. V shed 0 bases and J shed 10 bases, with 11 bases lying between them. This CDR3 is built from 14 residues. The DNA for the CDR3 is TGCGCCAGCAGCTTGGCGGGGGGGCACTCACCCCTCCACTTT. Encoded protein: CASSLAGGHSPLHF. Drawing the rest from reference TRBV5-1 and TRBJ1-6, the complete variable domain is KAGVTQTPRYLIKTRGQQVTLSCSPISGHRSVSWYQQTPGQGLQFLFEYFSETQRNKGNFPGRFSGRQFSNSRSEMNVSTLELGDSALYLCASSLAGGHSPLHFGNGTRLTVT.

The chain has TRBV30 and TRBJ2-1; 8 positions agree with TRBD2. There are 13 residues in the CDR3. The V segment lost 2 bases and the J segment 4 bases; nucleotides outside the gene matches: 1. Germline lookup yields CDR1 GTSNPN and CDR2 SVGIG (reference sequence). The CDR3 DNA reads TGTGCCTGGAGTACTAGCGGATACAATGAGCAGTTCTTC. It yields the protein CAWSTSGYNEQFF.

This clone has just a few counts. V gene TRBV7-9 combines with J gene TRBJ2-1, with 10 positions matching TRBD1. CDR1 is SEHNR and CDR2 is FQNEAQ in the germline V gene (reference sequence). The CDR3 contains 17 residues. The ends lost 4 bases at V and 8 bases at J; junction bases unmatched: 14. The CDR3 sequence: CASSWNPGTGAGDEQFF. In DNA, the CDR3 is TGTGCCAGCAGCTGGAACCCCGGGACAGGGGCAGGGGATGAGCAGTTCTTC.

The V gene is TRBV29-1, the J gene TRBJ1-4; D gene uncertain. Germline V CDR1 and CDR2: SQVTM, ANQGSEA. This CDR3 has 15 residues. Trimming took off 3 bases at V and 2 bases at J, with 13 bases between the two ends. The CDR3 sequence is CSVEDFTETNEKLFF. The CDR3 nucleotides are TGCAGCGTTGAGGACTTTACTGAGACTAATGAAAAACTGTTTTTT.

J is TRBJ2-2 and V is TRBV7-9; maybe TRBD2 (6 bases). The V gene lost 5 bases and the J gene lost 2 bases, with 24 bases spanning the gap. This CDR3 has 19 residues. The germline CDR1 and CDR2 sequences are SEHNR and FQNEAQ (reference sequence). CDR3 amino acids: CASSPWSGLEKKNTGELFF. CDR3 sequence (DNA): TGTGCCAGCAGCCCCTGGTCGGGACTCGAGAAGAAAAACACCGGGGAGCTGTTTTTT.

This chain connects TRBV28 to TRBJ2-1; 16 bases agree with TRBD2. The CDR3 covers 18 residues. Germline CDR1 reads MDHEN; CDR2 reads SYDVKM. Germline trimming cut 3 bases from V and 6 bases from J; bases unmatched to any gene: 8. CDR3 region: CASSFPGLAGGPGNEQFF. In DNA, the CDR3 is TGTGCCAGCAGTTTCCCGGGACTAGCGGGAGGGCCGGGCAATGAGCAGTTCTTC. The whole variable domain, filled in from reference TRBV28 and TRBJ2-1, reads DVKVTQSSRYLVKRTGEKVFLECVQDMDHENMFWYRQDPGLGLRLIYFSYDVKMKEKGDIPEGYSVSREKKERFSLILESASTNQTSMYLCASSFPGLAGGPGNEQFFGPGTRLTVL.

V usage is TRBV14 and J usage is TRBJ2-1; tentative D call: TRBD1 (5 bases). Germline-derived CDR1 and CDR2 are SGHDN and FVKESK. CDR3 length: 16 residues. Trimming removed 1 base at V and 6 bases at J, with 16 bases between. The CDR3 DNA reads TGTGCCAGCAGCCAAGGGCGTCAGGGTAGGTTCAATGAGCAGTTCTTC. It translates to CASSQGRQGRFNEQFF.

The J gene is TRBJ2-2, the V gene TRBV19; D ambiguous. V shed 4 bases and J shed 6 bases, with 12 bases lying between them. CDR1 LNHDA and CDR2 SQIVND come from the germline V gene (reference sequence). This CDR3 spans 14 amino acids. The CDR3 region is CASSTQLQAGELFF. The CDR3 coding sequence is TGTGCCAGTAGTACCCAGTTGCAGGCCGGGGAGCTGTTTTTT.

The chain combines TRBV28 with TRBJ1-2; D is unresolved. The length of the CDR3 is 12 residues. The germline gives CDR1 MDHEN, CDR2 SYDVKM. Deletions cut 6 bases from V and 8 bases from J, with 13 bases between. CDR3 sequence: CASRRGGGGYTF. The CDR3 region has the DNA TGTGCCAGCAGGAGAGGCGGAGGCGGCTACACCTTC.

V and J are TRBV7-9 and TRBJ2-1; D uncertain. Germline assignment: CDR1 SEHNR and CDR2 FQNEAQ (reference sequence). The CDR3 runs to 15 residues. V dropped 2 bases and J dropped 2 bases, with 10 bases sitting between them. CDR3 sequence (DNA): TGTGCCAGCAGCTTACCTGCGGCTACCTACAATGAGCAGTTCTTC. This sequence encodes CASSLPAATYNEQFF.